One sample yielded the 8 T cell receptor beta chains listed below, sequenced in a study of T cell repertoires in cytomegalovirus infection. The antigens for these receptors are not known. One entry per CDR3 protein, called by TCRdb with MiXCR from the reads. The sample has approximately 910,000 distinct CDR3 sequences, more than 25% seen once. The source was cultured CD8+ T cells from PBMCs, collected from culture after CMV antigen stimulation. Source of these receptors: a human donor in good health (CMV status not recorded). Some clones in this sample may be carry-over from other donors' samples.

The chain employs TRBV7-9 and TRBJ2-7; a weak D match, TRBD1 (5 bases). Deletions cut 2 bases from V and 5 bases from J, with 10 bases between. Looked up from germline, CDR1 is SEHNR and CDR2 is FQNEAQ (reference sequence). The CDR3 contains 13 residues. DNA of the CDR3: TGTGCCAGCAGCTTACCAGGGAACCACGAGCAGTACTTC. It specifies CASSLPGNHEQYF.

The rearrangement joins TRBV7-9 to TRBJ1-1; TRBD1 agrees at 7 bases. Looked up from germline, CDR1 is SEHNR and CDR2 is FQNEAQ (reference sequence). This CDR3 contains 13 residues. V lost 5 bases, J lost 7 bases, and 7 bases stayed unmatched. CDR3 sequence: CASSPLTGIEAFF. Written as DNA, the CDR3 is TGTGCCAGCAGCCCCCTGACAGGGATTGAAGCTTTCTTT.

The chain combines TRBV20-1 with TRBJ2-7, with 7 positions matching TRBD2. CDR1 is DFQATT, CDR2 SNEGSKA, per germline (reference sequence). V lost 5 bases, J lost 3 bases, and 1 base stayed unmatched. The CDR3 spans 11 residues. For the CDR3, the DNA is TGCAGTGCTGGGGAGGGCTACGAGCAGTACGTC. Residues: CSAGEGYEQYV.

The V call is TRBV29-1, the J call TRBJ2-7; TRBD1 might be the D (6 bases). Per the germline V gene, CDR1 is SQVTM and CDR2 is ANQGSEA. There are 12 residues in the CDR3. The CDR3 loop reads CNHWTASYEQYF. Written as DNA, the CDR3 is TGCAACCACTGGACAGCCTCCTACGAGCAGTACTTC.

This clonotype occurred many times. The CDR3 reads CASSLMWDARLANTEVPTFF. The CDR3, as DNA: TGTGCCAGCAGCCTGATGTGGGACGCTCGTCTGGCGAACACTGAAGTCCCCACTTTCTTT. This rearrangement joins TRBV7-2 to TRBJ1-1; tentatively, D is TRBD1 (5 bases). The V gene lost 5 bases and the J gene lost 12 bases, with 40 bases spanning the gap. The CDR3 runs to 20 residues. Germline V gene lookup returns CDR1 SGHTA and CDR2 FQGNSA.

This chain connects TRBV9 to TRBJ2-1, with 12 positions matching TRBD2. The CDR3 sequence is 15 residues long. V shed 3 bases and J 6 bases; nucleotides not matched to a gene: 4. Germline values: CDR1 SGDLS, CDR2 YYNGEE. CDR3 in DNA: TGTGCCAGCAGCGCGACTAGCGGGGGTTTCAATGAGCAGTTCTTC. Its protein is CASSATSGGFNEQFF.

This clonotype was seen more than once but under ten times. The chain uses TRBV5-8 and TRBJ2-7; 7 bases are a match to TRBD1. Germline CDR1 is SGHTS and CDR2 is YDEGEE. This CDR3 is built from 14 residues. Losses at the gene ends were 1 base for V and 4 bases for J; bases not matched to a gene: 5. The CDR3 spells CASSLLSRGYEQYV. The CDR3, as DNA: TGTGCCAGCAGCTTGCTCTCCAGGGGGTACGAGCAGTACGTC.

This clonotype was counted only a few times. This chain uses TRBV24-1 with TRBJ2-5, with 7 bases aligning to TRBD1. The CDR3 consists of 12 residues. CDR1 is KGHDR and CDR2 is SFDVKD in the germline V gene. Trimming cost V 6 bases and J 6 bases; bases outside gene matches: 3. The CDR3 DNA reads as TGTGCCACCAGTCCGGACAGGAAGACCCAGTACTTC. This codes for CATSPDRKTQYF.